This entry describes one TCR beta chain. The data were obtained in a study of blood T cell repertoires in COVID-19. Turning to the study itself: Nucleic acid was either cDNA or gDNA, and it came from T cells, B-cell-depleted T cells, or PBMCs.

TCRdb's copy holds only in-frame clones and misses some; the assay was immunoSEQ multiplex PCR. This table has fewer than 200,000 clones, roughly four fifths appearing once. The clonotype comes from a woman older than 75 with acute or convalescent COVID-19. Source material: peripheral blood.

This chain's CDR3 is CASSPYSGYEQYF. CDR3 nucleotides: TGTGCCAGCAGCCCGTATTCGGGCTACGAGCAGTACTTC. The chain is built from TRBV11-2 and TRBJ2-7; no clear D gene. Trimming took 5 bases from V and 3 from J, leaving 11 bases between them. Germline values: CDR1 SGHAT, CDR2 FQNNGV. This CDR3 has 13 amino acids.